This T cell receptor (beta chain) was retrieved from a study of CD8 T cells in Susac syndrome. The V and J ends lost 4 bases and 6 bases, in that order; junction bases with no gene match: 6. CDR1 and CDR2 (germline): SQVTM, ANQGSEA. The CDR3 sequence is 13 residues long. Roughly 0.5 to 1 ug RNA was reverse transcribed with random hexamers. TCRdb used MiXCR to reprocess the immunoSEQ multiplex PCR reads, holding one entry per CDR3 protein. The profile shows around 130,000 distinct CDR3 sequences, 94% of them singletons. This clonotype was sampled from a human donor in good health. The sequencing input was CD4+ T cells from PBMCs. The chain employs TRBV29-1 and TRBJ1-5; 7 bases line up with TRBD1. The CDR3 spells CSVVQGGGQPQHF. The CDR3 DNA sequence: TGCAGCGTTGTGCAGGGGGGGGGTCAGCCCCAGCATTTT.